Listed below are T cell receptor beta chains from one sample, sequenced in a study of T cell repertoires in cytomegalovirus infection. TCRdb re-called the reads with MiXCR, one entry per CDR3 protein. The sample lists hundreds of thousands of distinct CDR3 sequences, roughly 26% occurring once. Sequenced input: CD8+ T cells from PBMCs. The receptors derive from a human donor in good health (CMV status not recorded). Some clones in this sample may be carry-over from other donors' samples. CDR3s include the opening cysteine and the closing phenylalanine or tryptophan. A D gene is named only where the DNA matches it firmly. A row's size may be missing; if present it is once, few, many or a size class.

TRBJ2-5 . . TRBV25-1 CASTRGYQETQYF TGTGCCAGCACCAGGGGATATCAAGAGACCCAGTACTTC
TRBJ1-4 many . TRBV7-9 CASSPTGKNEKLFF TGTGCCAGCAGCCCCACGGGGAAAAATGAAAAACTGTTTTTT
TRBJ2-3 many . TRBV28 CGTSTDTQYF TGCGGAACTAGCACAGATACGCAGTATTTT
TRBJ1-1 many TRBD1 TRBV7-2 CASSYYLDRGPEAFF TGTGCCAGCAGCTACTATCTTGACAGGGGACCTGAAGCTTTCTTT
TRBJ1-4 many TRBD1 TRBV27 CASSPRDRSNEKLFF TGTGCCAGCAGTCCCCGGGACAGATCTAATGAAAAACTGTTTTTT
TRBJ2-1 few . TRBV29-1 CSARTATYNEQFF TGCAGCGCCAGGACAGCAACCTACAATGAGCAGTTCTTC
TRBJ1-5 . . TRBV4-1 CASSQVMNQPQHF TGCGCCAGCAGCCAAGTAATGAATCAGCCCCAGCATTTT
TRBJ2-2 . . TRBV29-1 CSVEGSQYPNTGELFF TGCAGCGTTGAGGGTTCCCAGTACCCGAACACCGGGGAGCTGTTTTTT
TRBJ1-5 many . TRBV7-2 CASSLRTAGGNNQPQHF TGTGCCAGCAGCCTTCGGACGGCGGGGGGGAACAATCAGCCCCAGCATTTT
TRBJ1-4 few . TRBV6-2/TRBV6-3 CASSYSRTGDEKLFF TGTGCCAGCAGTTACTCGAGGACGGGGGATGAAAAACTGTTTTTT
TRBJ1-1 . . TRBV6-5 CASSPEGTNTEAFF TGTGCCAGCAGCCCAGAGGGGACGAACACTGAAGCTTTCTTT
TRBJ2-3 many TRBD2 TRBV7-3 CASSLNGGGYASTDTQYF TGTGCCAGCAGCCTGAATGGCGGGGGGTACGCCTCCACAGATACGCAGTATTTT
TRBJ2-1 . TRBD2 TRBV20-1 CSARVLAGASNEQFF TGCAGTGCTAGGGTCCTAGCGGGGGCCTCTAATGAGCAGTTCTTC
TRBJ2-7 few . TRBV7-4 CASSQGGLLGFYEQYF TGTGCCAGCAGCCAAGGTGGGCTCCTGGGGTTCTACGAGCAGTACTTC
TRBJ1-1 few TRBD1 TRBV20-1 CSVIGTGALYTEAFF TGCAGTGTTATCGGGACAGGGGCACTATACACTGAAGCTTTCTTT
TRBJ2-7 many TRBD1 TRBV7-7 CASSLGQGPLYEQYF TGTGCTAGCAGCTTAGGACAGGGGCCTCTCTACGAGCAGTACTTC
TRBJ2-1 many TRBD2 TRBV6-5 CASSYSAGHYNEQFF TGTGCCAGCAGTTACTCAGCGGGGCACTACAATGAGCAGTTCTTC
TRBJ2-4 many . TRBV7-9 CASSTPGGRLGVNIQYF TGTGCCAGCAGCACGCCAGGAGGCCGCCTCGGGGTAAACATTCAGTACTTC